This T cell receptor beta chain came from a study of cytomegalovirus exposure and HLA in healthy donors. General study results and limits: It was likely that a cluster of highly shared sequence variants was a sequencing artifact.

Vbeta (60) and Jbeta (13) primers were used in the PCR. Measured with immunoSEQ multiplex PCR; TCRdb has only the in-frame clones, and not every one. Among 150,000 or so clones listed, about three quarters were seen once. This clone was seen only a few times. Its antigen is not known. Unrecorded immune exposure was likely among donors, who were nominally healthy when sampled. Unmatched junction bases numbered 10, after V lost 1 base and J lost 4 bases. The CDR3 runs 16 residues. From germline, CDR1 is SGHTA and CDR2 FQGNSA. V gene TRBV7-2 combines with J gene TRBJ2-7; 7 bases line up with TRBD2. This TCR derives from a female donor in good health and CMV-seronegative. The specimen sequenced was PBMCs. CDR3 amino acids: CASSLGGGGRRYEQYF. The DNA for the CDR3 is TGTGCCAGCAGCTTAGGTGGGGGGGGTCGTAGGTACGAGCAGTACTTC. The full variable domain, completed using reference TRBV7-2 and TRBJ2-7, is GAGVSQSPSNKVTEKGKDVELRCDPISGHTALYWYRQSLGQGLEFLIYFQGNSAPDKSGLPSDRFSAERTGGSVSTLTIQRTQQEDSAVYLCASSLGGGGRRYEQYFGPGTRLTVT.